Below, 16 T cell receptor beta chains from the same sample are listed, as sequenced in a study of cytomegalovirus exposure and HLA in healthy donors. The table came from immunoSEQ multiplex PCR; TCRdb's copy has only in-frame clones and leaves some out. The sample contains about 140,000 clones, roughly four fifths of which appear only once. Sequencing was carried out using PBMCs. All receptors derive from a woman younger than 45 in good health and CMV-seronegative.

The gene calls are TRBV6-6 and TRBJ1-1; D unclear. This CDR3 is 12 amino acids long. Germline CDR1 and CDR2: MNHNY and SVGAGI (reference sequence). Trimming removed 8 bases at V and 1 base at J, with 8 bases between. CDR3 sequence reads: CASLTQNTEAFF. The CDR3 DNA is TGTGCCAGCCTGACACAGAACACTGAAGCTTTCTTT.

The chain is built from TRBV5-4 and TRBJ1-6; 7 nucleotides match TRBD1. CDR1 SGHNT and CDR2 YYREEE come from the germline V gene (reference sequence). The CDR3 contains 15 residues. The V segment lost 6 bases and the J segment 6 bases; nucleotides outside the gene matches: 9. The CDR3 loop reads CASTEGGAGNSPLHF. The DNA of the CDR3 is TGTGCCAGCACCGAAGGGGGCGCTGGTAATTCACCCCTCCACTTT.

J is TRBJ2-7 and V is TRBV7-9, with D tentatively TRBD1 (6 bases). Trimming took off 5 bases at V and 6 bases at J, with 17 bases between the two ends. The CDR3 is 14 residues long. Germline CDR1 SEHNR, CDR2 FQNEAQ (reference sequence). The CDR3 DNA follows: TGTGCCAGCAGCCCAGAGGGCAGGGGATTCGAGCAGTACTTC. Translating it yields CASSPEGRGFEQYF. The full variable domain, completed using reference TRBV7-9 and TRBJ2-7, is DTGVSQNPRHKITKRGQNVTFRCDPISEHNRLYWYRQTLGQGPEFLTYFQNEAQLEKSRLLSDRFSAERPKGSFSTLEIQRTEQGDSAMYLCASSPEGRGFEQYFGPGTRLTVT.

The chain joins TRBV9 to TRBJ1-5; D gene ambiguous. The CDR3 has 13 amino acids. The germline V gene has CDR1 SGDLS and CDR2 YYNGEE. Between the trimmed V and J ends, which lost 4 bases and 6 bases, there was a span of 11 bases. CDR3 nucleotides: TGTGCCAGCAGCTCTTACCCGGGTCAGCCCCAGCATTTT. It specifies CASSSYPGQPQHF.

CDR3 protein: CASNSDFTGELFF. DNA of the CDR3: TGCGCCAGCAATTCCGACTTCACCGGGGAGCTGTTTTTT. The J gene is TRBJ2-2, the V gene TRBV5-1; D unclear. V was clipped by 6 bases and J by 4 bases, with 10 bases between them. Germline V gives CDR1 SGHRS, CDR2 YFSETQ. This CDR3 is 13 amino acids long.

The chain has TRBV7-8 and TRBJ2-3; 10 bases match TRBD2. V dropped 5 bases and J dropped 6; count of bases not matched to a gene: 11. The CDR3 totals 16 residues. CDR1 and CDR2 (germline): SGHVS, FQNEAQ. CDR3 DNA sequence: TGTGCCAGCAGCCTAAGGCAGCGGGGGGGCTTGGATACGCAGTATTTT. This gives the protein CASSLRQRGGLDTQYF.

CDR3 region: CASSAVANSPLHF. The CDR3 DNA reads as TGCGCCAGCAGTGCGGTCGCTAATTCACCCCTCCACTTT. The chain has TRBV5-1 and TRBJ1-6, with D unresolved. This CDR3 is built from 13 residues. Germline lookup yields CDR1 SGHRS and CDR2 YFSETQ. V shed 5 bases and J shed 6 bases, with 9 bases lying between them. Full variable domain (rest looked up from reference TRBV5-1 and TRBJ1-6): KAGVTQTPRYLIKTRGQQVTLSCSPISGHRSVSWYQQTPGQGLQFLFEYFSETQRNKGNFPGRFSGRQFSNSRSEMNVSTLELGDSALYLCASSAVANSPLHFGNGTRLTVT.

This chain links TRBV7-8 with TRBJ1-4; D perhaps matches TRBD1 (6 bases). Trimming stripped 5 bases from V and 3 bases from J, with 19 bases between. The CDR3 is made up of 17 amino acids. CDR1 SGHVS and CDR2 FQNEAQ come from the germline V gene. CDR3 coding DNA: TGTGCCAGCAGCCCGCGAGCAGACAGGAGGCCTAATGAAAAACTGTTTTTT. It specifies CASSPRADRRPNEKLFF.

The CDR3 loop is CASSQMDSSKNIQYF. The CDR3 DNA is TGTGCCAGCAGCCAAATGGACAGTTCCAAAAACATTCAGTACTTC. The V gene is TRBV7-6, the J gene TRBJ2-4; a possible D gene is TRBD1 (6 bases). The CDR3 has 15 amino acids. The V end was cut by 5 bases, the J end by 2 bases, with 13 bases between. Germline loops: CDR1 SGHVS, CDR2 FNYEAQ.

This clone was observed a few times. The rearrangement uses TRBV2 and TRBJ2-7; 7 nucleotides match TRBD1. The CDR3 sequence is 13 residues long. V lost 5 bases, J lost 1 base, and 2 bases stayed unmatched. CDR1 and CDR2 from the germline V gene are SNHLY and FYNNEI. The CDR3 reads CASSRDSSYEQYF. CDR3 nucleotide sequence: TGTGCCAGCAGTCGGGACAGTTCCTACGAGCAGTACTTC.

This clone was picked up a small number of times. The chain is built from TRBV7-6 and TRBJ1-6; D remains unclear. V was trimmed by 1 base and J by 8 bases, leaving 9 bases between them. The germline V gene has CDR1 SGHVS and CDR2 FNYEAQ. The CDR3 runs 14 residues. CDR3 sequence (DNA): TGTGCCAGCAGCTTAGTCGGGTGGGATTCACCCCTCCACTTT. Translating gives CASSLVGWDSPLHF.

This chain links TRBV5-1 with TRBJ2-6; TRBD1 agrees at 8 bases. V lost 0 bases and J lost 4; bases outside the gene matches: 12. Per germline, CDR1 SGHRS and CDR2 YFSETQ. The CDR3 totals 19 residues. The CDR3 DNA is TGCGCCAGCAGCTTGGGGGCCGGGACAGGCGTTAGCGGGGCCAACGTCCTGACTTTC. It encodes CASSLGAGTGVSGANVLTF.

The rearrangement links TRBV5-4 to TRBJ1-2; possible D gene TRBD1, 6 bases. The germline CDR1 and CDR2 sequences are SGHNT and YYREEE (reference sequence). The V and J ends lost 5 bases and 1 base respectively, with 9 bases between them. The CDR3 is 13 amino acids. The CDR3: CASRRTDNYGYTF. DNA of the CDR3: TGTGCCAGCAGACGGACAGATAACTATGGCTACACCTTC.

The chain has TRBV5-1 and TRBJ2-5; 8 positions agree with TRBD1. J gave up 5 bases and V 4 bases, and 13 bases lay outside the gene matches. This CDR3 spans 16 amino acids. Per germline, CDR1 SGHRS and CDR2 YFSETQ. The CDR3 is CASSAPGQGVGETQYF. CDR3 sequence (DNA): TGCGCCAGCAGCGCCCCAGGACAGGGAGTAGGGGAGACCCAGTACTTC.

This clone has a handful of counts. In DNA, the CDR3 is TGTGCCAGCAGCTTAGCGCGGTACGCCTACGAGCAGTACTTC. Protein: CASSLARYAYEQYF. V gene TRBV7-8 combines with J gene TRBJ2-7; no firm D call. The CDR3 extends over 14 amino acids. V was pared by 0 bases and J by 2 bases, with 8 bases between. Per the germline V gene, CDR1 is SGHVS and CDR2 is FQNEAQ.

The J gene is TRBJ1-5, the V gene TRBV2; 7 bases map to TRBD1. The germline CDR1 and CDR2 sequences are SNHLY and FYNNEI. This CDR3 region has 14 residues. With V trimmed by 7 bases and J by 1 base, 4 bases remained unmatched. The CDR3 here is CASNPGQSNQPQHF. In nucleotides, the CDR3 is TGTGCCAGCAACCCGGGACAGAGCAATCAGCCCCAGCATTTT.